This T cell receptor beta chain was observed in a study of blood T cell repertoires in COVID-19. The V and J ends lost 5 bases and 9 bases, in that order; junction bases with no gene match: 11. CDR1 SGHNT and CDR2 YENEEA come from the germline V gene. This CDR3 comprises 15 residues. The protocol was immunoSEQ multiplex PCR, while the TCRdb copy is restricted to in-frame clones and leaves out a portion. The sample has over 50,000 clones, approximately 84% seen once. The sequence was collected from a human donor in a cohort sampled during active COVID-19. This chain joins TRBV11-3 and TRBJ2-1, with TRBD1 identical over 9 bases. The material sequenced was peripheral blood. This CDR3 is CASSTGQGVGSEQFF. The CDR3 region has the DNA TGTGCCAGCAGCACGGGACAGGGAGTTGGTAGTGAGCAGTTCTTC.